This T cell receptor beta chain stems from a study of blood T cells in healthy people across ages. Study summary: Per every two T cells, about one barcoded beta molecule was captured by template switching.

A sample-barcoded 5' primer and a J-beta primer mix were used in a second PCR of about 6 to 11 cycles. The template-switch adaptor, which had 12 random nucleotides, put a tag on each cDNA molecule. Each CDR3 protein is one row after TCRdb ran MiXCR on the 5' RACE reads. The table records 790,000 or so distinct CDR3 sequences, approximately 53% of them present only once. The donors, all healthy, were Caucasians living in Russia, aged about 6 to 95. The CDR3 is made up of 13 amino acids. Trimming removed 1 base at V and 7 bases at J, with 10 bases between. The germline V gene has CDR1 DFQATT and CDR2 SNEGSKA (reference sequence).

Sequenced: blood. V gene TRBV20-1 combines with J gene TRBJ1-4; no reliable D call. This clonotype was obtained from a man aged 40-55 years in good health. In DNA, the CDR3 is TGCAGTGCTAGAGTATCCCTGGGTGAAAAACTGTTTTTT. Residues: CSARVSLGEKLFF.